This TCR beta chain was identified during a study of shared clonotypes between healthy human individuals. Whole-study context: The study drew on two women and a few men aged 18 to 49 as donors.

The protocol was immunoSEQ multiplex PCR, while the TCRdb copy is restricted to in-frame clones and leaves out a portion. The sample gives about 1.9 million clones, around 93% of which show up once; 1.5% to 2% is in the top ten. There are 13 residues in the CDR3. Germline V gene lookup returns CDR1 SGDLS and CDR2 YYNGEE. Trimming cost V 3 bases and J 4 bases, with 8 bases left between them. A word on this clone: What it binds is unknown.

It was CD45RO-negative cells, positively selected for CCR7, that made up naive CD8 cells, with terminally differentiated effector memory CD45RA+ cells excluded. Notes on the study in general: In this cohort, only blood was sampled, and tissue repertoires likely differ.

Sequencing input: naive CD8+ T cells from PBMCs. The chain joins TRBV9 to TRBJ2-1, with D uncertain. The clonotype was recovered from a man younger than 35 in good health. Some clones in this sample may be carry-over from other donors' samples. CDR3 bases: TGTGCCAGCAGCGCCCGACAATACAATGAGCAGTTCTTC. Its translation is CASSARQYNEQFF.